The sequence of this T cell receptor (beta chain) was determined in a study of Ad26.COV2.S vaccination and SARS-CoV-2 variants. Turning to the study itself: In the COV1001 trial, the donor was in the Ad26.COV2.S arm. Dosing was one shot or two shots 56 days apart.

Clones were read by immunoSEQ multiplex PCR, and TCRdb kept only the in-frame ones, dropping some. The data show roughly 680,000 clones, roughly 90% seen once. Per the germline V gene, CDR1 is SGHRS and CDR2 is YFSETQ. CDR3 size: 12 residues. Between the trimmed V and J ends, which lost 4 bases and 0 bases, there was a span of 4 bases. Sample treatment: some 20 received Ad26.COV2.S at low or high dose, single or two shots; 5 received placebo; per-sample allocation not given. Samples analyzed were those drawn on day 63 after the first vaccine or placebo injection. This specimen consisted of peripheral blood, obtained in a trial of Ad26.COV2.S vaccine versus placebo. The rearrangement joins TRBV5-1 to TRBJ1-2; no definite D call. The source of this sequence is a person between 18 and 60 years old who received the Ad26.COV2.S COVID-19 vaccine or a placebo. The CDR3 nucleotides are TGCGCCAGCAGCGGGACTAACTATGGCTACACCTTC. Translating gives CASSGTNYGYTF.